Detailed here is one T cell receptor beta chain. Its matching antigen is unknown. CDR1 and CDR2 from the germline V gene are MNHNY and SVGAGI (reference sequence). The CDR3 is 18 residues long. V shed 0 bases, J shed 1 base, and the junction held 10 bases outside the gene matches. The sample is drawn from a study of read filtering for tumor transcriptome and immune sequencing. Across the whole study: TCR-mapped reads were about 3.5 to 10.27 million with IR-seq versus about 85 to 1,300 with RNA-seq.

The library was built from around 0.4 ug RNA with molecular barcoded adaptors for alpha/delta and beta/gamma chains. TCRdb passed the reads through MiXCR, listing each CDR3 protein once. The sample shows approximately 140,000 distinct CDR3 sequences, approximately 13% of them seen only once. Findings and limits, study-wide: About 77% of IR-seq clonotypes had a single read, yet these held approximately 4% of reads. This fraction held mixed bone marrow immune cells after CD138-negative sorting.

The sequence was collected from a donor at least 40 years old with multiple myeloma. Sequenced sample: a population of CD138-negative cells sorted from bone marrow. The chain carries TRBV6-6 and TRBJ2-3; 7 bases are a match to TRBD1. The CDR3 nucleotides are TGTGCCAGCAGTTACTCGAGGGGGCTGCTAGCTGGCACAGATACGCAGTATTTT. It codes for CASSYSRGLLAGTDTQYF.